These 8 T cell receptor beta chains were all obtained from the same sample, sequenced in a study of OX40 agonist ivuxolimab in advanced cancers. Preparation of the library involved the immunoSEQ multiplex PCR assay. TCRdb limited this immuneACCESS table to in-frame rearrangements with V and J called. A share of clones is missing; checked studies link under half to unresolved V genes, and the rest is unexplained. A total of 45,000 to 60,000 clones appear in this sample, 90% to 95% of them only once. 24% of the sample is held by the ten biggest clonotypes. The sample consisted of CD4+ or CD8+ T cells sorted from blood, taken in a trial of the OX40 agonist ivuxolimab. These receptors came from an adult with an advanced solid tumor such as melanoma, head and neck, liver or kidney cancer.

The rearrangement links TRBV12-5 to TRBJ2-1; 10 nucleotides align to TRBD2. This CDR3 comprises 19 residues. Per the germline V gene, CDR1 is LGHNT and CDR2 is FRNRAP. Losses at the gene ends were 0 bases for V and 0 bases for J; bases not matched to a gene: 8. The CDR3 sequence is CASGLVPSGGFSSYNEQFF. The CDR3 DNA reads as TGTGCTAGTGGTTTGGTCCCTAGCGGGGGCTTCAGCTCCTACAATGAGCAGTTCTTC.

This chain links TRBV7-8 with TRBJ1-5; no definite D call. The length of the CDR3 is 16 residues. CDR1 is SGHVS and CDR2 is FQNEAQ in the germline V gene. The germline V and J ends were trimmed by 1 base and 0 bases, with 10 bases remaining between them. The CDR3 region has the DNA TGTGCCAGCAGCTTAGACGGCCCCTATAGCAATCAGCCCCAGCATTTT. Encoded protein: CASSLDGPYSNQPQHF.

This clone showed up just once. This chain joins TRBV27 and TRBJ1-5, with 7 bases lining up with TRBD1. Germline values: CDR1 MNHEY, CDR2 SMNVEV (reference sequence). The junction had 5 bases not matched to a gene; V was cut back by 1 base and J by 5 bases. The CDR3 runs 15 residues. The CDR3 here is CASSLLGGQDQPQHF. Here the CDR3 DNA reads TGTGCCAGCAGTTTATTAGGGGGCCAAGATCAGCCCCAGCATTTT.

The chain has TRBV7-9 and TRBJ1-1, with 9 bases matching TRBD1. Germline lookup yields CDR1 SEHNR and CDR2 FQNEAQ (reference sequence). V lost 4 bases to trimming and J lost 3 bases; unmatched junction nucleotides: 6. This CDR3 has 15 residues. The CDR3 bases are TGTGCCAGCAGCTCAACAGGGGGCTGGGACACTGAAGCTTTCTTT. Protein: CASSSTGGWDTEAFF.

This sequence joins TRBV14 and TRBJ2-5; 12 bases are a match to TRBD2. Germline trimming cut 0 bases from V and 5 bases from J; bases unmatched to any gene: 13. This CDR3 has 19 residues. The V gene's germline CDR1 is SGHDN and CDR2 FVKESK. The CDR3, as DNA: TGTGCCAGCAGCCAAGATGGGTACTTCCTAGCGGGAGGGCCGGAGACCCAGTACTTC. It codes for CASSQDGYFLAGGPETQYF.

The rearrangement links TRBV9 to TRBJ2-3, with 8 bases fitting TRBD2. V lost 0 bases, J lost 6 bases, and 12 bases stayed unmatched. Germline loops: CDR1 SGDLS, CDR2 YYNGEE. CDR3 length: 17 amino acids. CDR3 coding DNA: TGTGCCAGCAGCGTAGGGGATAGCGGGGCCCTCTGGGATACGCAGTATTTT. It encodes CASSVGDSGALWDTQYF.

The rearrangement links TRBV28 to TRBJ2-7; 7 positions agree with TRBD1. The germline gives CDR1 MDHEN, CDR2 SYDVKM. This CDR3 contains 15 residues. Losses at the gene ends were 5 bases for V and 8 bases for J; bases not matched to a gene: 15. CDR3 DNA: TGTGCCAGCAGTCCCCGGGACAGATACCTACGGAAGCAGTACTTC. This translates into CASSPRDRYLRKQYF.

This clone has more than one count but fewer than ten. The chain couples TRBV19 to TRBJ2-7; 10 positions agree with TRBD2. V was pared by 2 bases and J by 7 bases, with 8 bases of the junction left unmatched. This CDR3 has 15 amino acids. CDR1 and CDR2 (germline): LNHDA, SQIVND (reference sequence). CDR3 loop: CASSIHASGSGEQYF. CDR3 sequence (DNA): TGTGCCAGTAGTATACATGCTAGCGGGAGTGGAGAGCAGTACTTC. The full variable domain, completed using reference TRBV19 and TRBJ2-7, is DGGITQSPKYLFRKEGQNVTLSCEQNLNHDAMYWYRQDPGQGLRLIYYSQIVNDFQKGDIAEGYSVSREKKESFPLTVTSAQKNPTAFYLCASSIHASGSGEQYFGPGTRLTVT.